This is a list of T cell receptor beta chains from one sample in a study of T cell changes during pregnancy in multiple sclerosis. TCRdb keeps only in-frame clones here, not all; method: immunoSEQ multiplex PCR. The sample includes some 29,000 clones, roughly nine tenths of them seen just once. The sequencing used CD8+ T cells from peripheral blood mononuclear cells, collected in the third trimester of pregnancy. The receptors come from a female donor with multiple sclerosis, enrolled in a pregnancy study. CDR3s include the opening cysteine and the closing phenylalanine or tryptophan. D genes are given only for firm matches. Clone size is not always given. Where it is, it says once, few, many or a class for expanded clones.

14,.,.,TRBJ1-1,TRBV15,CATTYTAKGREAFF,TGTGCCACCACCTATACGGCCAAGGGGCGGGAAGCTTTCTTT
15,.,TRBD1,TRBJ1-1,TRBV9,CASSTEGQMNTEAFF,TGTGCCAGCAGCACAGAGGGACAGATGAACACTGAAGCTTTCTTT
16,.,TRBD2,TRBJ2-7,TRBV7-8,CASSLVEAGGAYEQYF,TGTGCCAGCAGCTTAGTGGAGGCGGGGGGGGCCTACGAGCAGTACTTC
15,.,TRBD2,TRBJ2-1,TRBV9,CASSVGAAGGTEQFF,TGTGCCAGCAGCGTAGGGGCAGCGGGAGGGACTGAGCAGTTCTTC
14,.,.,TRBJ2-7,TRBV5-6,CASSLGRSSYEQYF,TGTGCCAGCAGCTTGGGGCGGAGCTCCTACGAGCAGTACTTC
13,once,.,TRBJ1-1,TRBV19,CASSVTVGAEAFF,TGTGCCAGTAGTGTGACAGTTGGTGCTGAAGCTTTCTTT
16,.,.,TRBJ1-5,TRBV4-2,CASSPTPGNSNQPQHF,TGTGCCAGCAGCCCAACTCCGGGAAATAGCAATCAGCCCCAGCATTTT
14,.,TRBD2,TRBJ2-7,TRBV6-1,CASRDYGGAHEQYF,TGTGCCAGCAGAGACTACGGGGGGGCCCACGAGCAGTACTTC
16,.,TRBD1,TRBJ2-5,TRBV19,CASSIARDRGQETQYF,TGTGCCAGTAGTATCGCCCGGGACAGGGGACAAGAGACCCAGTACTTC
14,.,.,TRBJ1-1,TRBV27,CASSLRTDGTEAFF,TGTGCCAGCAGTTTAAGGACAGACGGAACTGAAGCTTTCTTT
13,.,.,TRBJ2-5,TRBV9,CASSETGQETQYF,TGTGCCAGCAGCGAAACGGGGCAAGAGACCCAGTACTTC
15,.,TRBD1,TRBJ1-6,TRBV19,CASRPTGGSGSPLHF,TGTGCCAGTAGACCGACAGGGGGTAGCGGTTCACCCCTCCACTTT
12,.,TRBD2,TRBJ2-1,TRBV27,CASSYGTSKQFF,TGTGCCAGCAGTTACGGGACTAGTAAGCAGTTCTTC
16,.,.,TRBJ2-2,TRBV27,CASSHITGLATGELFF,TGTGCCAGCAGTCATATTACAGGGCTAGCCACCGGGGAGCTGTTTTTT
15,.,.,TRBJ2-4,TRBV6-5,CASIGRETNKNIQYF,TGTGCCAGCATCGGACGGGAGACCAACAAAAACATTCAGTACTTC
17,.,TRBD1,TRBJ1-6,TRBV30,CAWSGWTGSSYNSPLHF,TGTGCCTGGAGTGGATGGACAGGGAGCTCCTATAATTCACCCCTCCACTTT
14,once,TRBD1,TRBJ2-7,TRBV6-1,CASSEGTGWSEQYF,TGTGCCAGCAGTGAAGGGACAGGATGGTCCGAGCAGTACTTC
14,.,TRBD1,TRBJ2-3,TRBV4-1,CASSQGTGRDTQYF,TGCGCCAGCAGCCAAGGGACAGGGCGAGATACGCAGTATTTT
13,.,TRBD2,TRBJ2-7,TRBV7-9,CASSPPGLANQYF,TGTGCCAGCAGCCCACCGGGACTAGCAAACCAGTACTTC
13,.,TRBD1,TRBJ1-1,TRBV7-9,CASREAGGTEAFF,TGTGCCAGCAGGGAGGCAGGGGGTACTGAAGCTTTCTTT
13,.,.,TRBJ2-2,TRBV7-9,CASSLSPGGELFF,TGTGCCAGCAGCTTATCGCCGGGCGGGGAGCTGTTTTTT
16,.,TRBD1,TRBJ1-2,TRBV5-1,CASSPTGTGVPYGYTF,TGCGCCAGCAGCCCTACTGGGACAGGGGTTCCCTATGGCTACACCTTC
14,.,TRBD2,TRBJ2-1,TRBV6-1,CATGTSGTYNEQFF,TGTGCCACCGGGACTAGCGGGACTTACAATGAGCAGTTCTTC
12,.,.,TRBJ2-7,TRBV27,CASIERGGEQYF,TGTGCCAGCATAGAGCGAGGTGGCGAGCAGTACTTC
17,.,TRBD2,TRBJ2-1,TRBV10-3,CAISVGTSEVGYNEQFF,TGTGCCATCAGTGTGGGGACTAGCGAGGTGGGGTACAATGAGCAGTTCTTC
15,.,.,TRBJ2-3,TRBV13,CASSSPGTSTDTQYF,TGTGCCAGCAGCTCCCCCGGGACTAGCACAGATACGCAGTATTTT
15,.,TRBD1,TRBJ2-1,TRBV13,CASSFPGQQYNEQFF,TGTGCCAGCAGCTTCCCGGGACAGCAATACAATGAGCAGTTCTTC
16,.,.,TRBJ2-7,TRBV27,CASSSSAGTRNYEQYF,TGTGCCAGCAGTTCTTCCGCCGGGACAAGGAACTACGAGCAGTACTTC
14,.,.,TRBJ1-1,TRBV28,CASSFRGRGTEAFF,TGTGCCAGCAGTTTCAGGGGCAGGGGCACTGAAGCTTTCTTT
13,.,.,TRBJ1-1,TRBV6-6,CASSTYENTEAFF,TGTGCCAGCAGTACCTATGAGAACACTGAAGCTTTCTTT
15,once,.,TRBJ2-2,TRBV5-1,CASSSKGGDTGELFF,TGCGCCAGCAGCTCTAAGGGGGGGGACACCGGGGAGCTGTTTTTT
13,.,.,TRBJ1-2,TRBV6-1,CASSPPVHYGYTF,TGTGCCAGCAGCCCACCGGTCCACTATGGCTACACCTTC
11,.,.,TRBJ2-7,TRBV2,CASRNQGEQYF,TGTGCCAGCAGGAACCAGGGGGAGCAGTACTTC
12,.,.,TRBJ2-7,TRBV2,CASSPLDYEQYF,TGTGCCAGCAGTCCTCTAGATTACGAGCAGTACTTC
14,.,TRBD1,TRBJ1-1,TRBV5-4,CGYVRQGTNTEAFF,TGTGGCTACGTCCGACAGGGCACGAACACTGAAGCTTTCTTT
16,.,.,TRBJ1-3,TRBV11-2,CASSFTGPPSGNTIYF,TGTGCCAGCAGTTTTACTGGTCCTCCCTCTGGAAACACCATATATTTT
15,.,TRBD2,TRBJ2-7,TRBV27,CASSPKSGRGYEQYF,TGTGCCAGCAGTCCCAAGAGCGGGAGGGGGTACGAGCAGTACTTC
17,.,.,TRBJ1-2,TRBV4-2,CASSQDLGRQGNYGYTF,TGTGCCAGCAGCCAAGATCTTGGACGGCAGGGAAACTATGGCTACACCTTC
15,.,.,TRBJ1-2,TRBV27,CASSLSVGAAHGYTF,TGTGCCAGCAGTTTATCGGTGGGGGCCGCGCATGGCTACACCTTC
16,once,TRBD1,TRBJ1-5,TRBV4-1,CASSQDGQGGNQPQHF,TGCGCCAGCAGCCAAGATGGACAGGGTGGCAATCAGCCCCAGCATTTT
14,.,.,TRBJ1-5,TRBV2,CASREDGFNQPQHF,TGTGCCAGCAGGGAGGACGGATTTAATCAGCCCCAGCATTTT
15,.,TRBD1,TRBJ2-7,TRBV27,CASSPRTGSSYEQYF,TGTGCCAGCAGTCCCCGGACAGGTAGCTCCTACGAGCAGTACTTC
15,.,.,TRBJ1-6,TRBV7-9,CASSPRGGDNSPLHF,TGTGCCAGCAGCCCGAGGGGGGGAGACAATTCACCCCTCCACTTT
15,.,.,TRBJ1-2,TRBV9,CASSVGAASNYGYTF,TGTGCCAGCAGCGTAGGGGCCGCCAGTAACTATGGCTACACCTTC
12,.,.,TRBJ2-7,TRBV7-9,CASSWTAYEQYF,TGTGCCAGCAGTTGGACAGCCTACGAGCAGTACTTC
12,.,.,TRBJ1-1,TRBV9,CASSVAQGEAFF,TGTGCCAGCAGCGTAGCGCAGGGTGAAGCTTTCTTT
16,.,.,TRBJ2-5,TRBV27,CASTPRGGRWEETQYF,TGTGCCAGCACCCCCCGAGGGGGTCGGTGGGAGGAGACCCAGTACTTC
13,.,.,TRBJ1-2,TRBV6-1,CASSDRGGYGYTF,TGTGCCAGCAGTGACAGGGGCGGCTATGGCTACACCTTC
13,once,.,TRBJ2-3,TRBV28,CASRGGPVDTQYF,TGTGCCAGCAGGGGGGGGCCGGTAGATACGCAGTATTTT